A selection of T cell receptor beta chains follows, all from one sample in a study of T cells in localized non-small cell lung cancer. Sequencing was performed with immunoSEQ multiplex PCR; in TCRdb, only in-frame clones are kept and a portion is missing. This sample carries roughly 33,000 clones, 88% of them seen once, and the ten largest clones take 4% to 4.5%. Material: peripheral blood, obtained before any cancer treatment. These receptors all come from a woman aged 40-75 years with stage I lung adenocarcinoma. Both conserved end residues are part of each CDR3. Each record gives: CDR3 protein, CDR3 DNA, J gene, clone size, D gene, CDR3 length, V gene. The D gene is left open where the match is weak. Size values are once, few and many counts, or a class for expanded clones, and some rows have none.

CDR3 protein: CASSAGQGGTDTQYF
CDR3 DNA: TGTGCCAGCAGCGCCGGACAGGGGGGGACAGATACGCAGTATTTT
J gene: TRBJ2-3
clone size: .
D gene: TRBD1
CDR3 length: 15
V gene: TRBV5-6

CDR3 protein: CASSLFRTYNEQFF
CDR3 DNA: TGTGCCAGCAGCTTATTCAGGACCTACAATGAGCAGTTCTTC
J gene: TRBJ2-1
clone size: .
D gene: .
CDR3 length: 14
V gene: TRBV11-2

CDR3 protein: CATSSSGTANQPQHF
CDR3 DNA: TGTGCCACCAGCAGTTCCGGGACAGCGAATCAGCCCCAGCATTTT
J gene: TRBJ1-5
clone size: .
D gene: TRBD1
CDR3 length: 15
V gene: TRBV15

CDR3 protein: CASSRGLGGKSSYEQYF
CDR3 DNA: TGTGCCAGCAGCAGGGGCCTGGGAGGCAAGAGCTCCTACGAGCAGTACTTC
J gene: TRBJ2-7
clone size: .
D gene: .
CDR3 length: 17
V gene: TRBV21-1

CDR3 protein: CASSRNRADTGELFF
CDR3 DNA: TGTGCCAGCAGCCGCAACAGGGCCGACACCGGGGAGCTGTTTTTT
J gene: TRBJ2-2
clone size: few
D gene: .
CDR3 length: 15
V gene: TRBV11-2

CDR3 protein: CASRTGLSPLHF
CDR3 DNA: TGTGCCAGCAGAACAGGGCTGTCACCCCTCCACTTT
J gene: TRBJ1-6
clone size: .
D gene: .
CDR3 length: 12
V gene: TRBV2

CDR3 protein: CASSSGLSGGAWETQYF
CDR3 DNA: TGTGCCAGCAGCTCCGGCCTTAGCGGGGGGGCCTGGGAGACCCAGTACTTC
J gene: TRBJ2-5
clone size: .
D gene: TRBD2
CDR3 length: 17
V gene: TRBV7-9

CDR3 protein: CASNNGARETQYF
CDR3 DNA: TGTGCCAGTAACAACGGGGCGAGGGAGACCCAGTACTTC
J gene: TRBJ2-5
clone size: .
D gene: .
CDR3 length: 13
V gene: TRBV19

CDR3 protein: CASSPTGTGGLNSPLHF
CDR3 DNA: TGTGCCAGCAGCCCGACAGGTACGGGGGGCTTGAATTCACCCCTCCACTTT
J gene: TRBJ1-6
clone size: .
D gene: .
CDR3 length: 17
V gene: TRBV9

CDR3 protein: CASSSPQLQIWKAFF
CDR3 DNA: TGTGCCAGCAGTTCCCCACAATTACAGATTTGGAAAGCTTTCTTT
J gene: TRBJ1-1
clone size: .
D gene: .
CDR3 length: 15
V gene: TRBV2

CDR3 protein: CSVDSQTSFEAFF
CDR3 DNA: TGCAGCGTCGACAGCCAAACTAGCTTTGAAGCTTTCTTT
J gene: TRBJ1-1
clone size: .
D gene: .
CDR3 length: 13
V gene: TRBV29-1

CDR3 protein: CAWTGNLNYGYTF
CDR3 DNA: TGTGCCTGGACAGGGAACCTTAACTATGGCTACACCTTC
J gene: TRBJ1-2
clone size: .
D gene: .
CDR3 length: 13
V gene: TRBV30

CDR3 protein: CASSLGTDNNSPLHF
CDR3 DNA: TGTGCCAGCAGTTTAGGGACAGACAATAATTCACCCCTCCACTTT
J gene: TRBJ1-6
clone size: .
D gene: TRBD1
CDR3 length: 15
V gene: TRBV27

CDR3 protein: CASSLGTGAYEQYF
CDR3 DNA: TGTGCCAGCAGCTTAGGTACAGGGGCCTACGAGCAGTACTTC
J gene: TRBJ2-7
clone size: once
D gene: TRBD1
CDR3 length: 14
V gene: TRBV11-2

CDR3 protein: CASRNESDHGYTF
CDR3 DNA: TGTGCCAGCAGAAATGAGAGTGACCATGGCTACACCTTC
J gene: TRBJ1-2
clone size: .
D gene: .
CDR3 length: 13
V gene: TRBV7-8

CDR3 protein: CASSDSGSGNTIYF
CDR3 DNA: TGTGCCAGCAGTGACTCGGGCTCTGGAAACACCATATATTTT
J gene: TRBJ1-3
clone size: .
D gene: .
CDR3 length: 14
V gene: TRBV6-1

CDR3 protein: CASSSTGARTDTQYF
CDR3 DNA: TGTGCCAGCAGCAGCACAGGGGCCCGCACAGATACGCAGTATTTT
J gene: TRBJ2-3
clone size: .
D gene: TRBD1
CDR3 length: 15
V gene: TRBV7-3

CDR3 protein: CASSLGGGYTF
CDR3 DNA: TGTGCCAGCAGCTTGGGGGGTGGCTACACCTTC
J gene: TRBJ1-2
clone size: once
D gene: .
CDR3 length: 11
V gene: TRBV7-8

CDR3 protein: CASSTTPPVDKTVEYGYTF
CDR3 DNA: TGTGCCAGTAGTACAACACCGCCCGTAGACAAGACGGTAGAATATGGCTACACCTTC
J gene: TRBJ1-2
clone size: .
D gene: .
CDR3 length: 19
V gene: TRBV19

CDR3 protein: CASSLDRVPPDTQYF
CDR3 DNA: TGCGCCAGCAGCCTCGACAGGGTCCCTCCAGATACGCAGTATTTT
J gene: TRBJ2-3
clone size: few
D gene: TRBD1
CDR3 length: 15
V gene: TRBV5-1

CDR3 protein: CASSHGGNGELFF
CDR3 DNA: TGTGCCAGCAGCCATGGGGGTAACGGGGAGCTGTTTTTT
J gene: TRBJ2-2
clone size: once
D gene: .
CDR3 length: 13
V gene: TRBV14

CDR3 protein: CASVRETQYF
CDR3 DNA: TGTGCCAGCGTTCGAGAGACCCAGTACTTC
J gene: TRBJ2-5
clone size: .
D gene: .
CDR3 length: 10
V gene: TRBV7-9

CDR3 protein: CASSFGRAVYEQYF
CDR3 DNA: TGTGCCAGCAGTTTCGGGAGGGCCGTCTACGAGCAGTACTTC
J gene: TRBJ2-7
clone size: few
D gene: TRBD2
CDR3 length: 14
V gene: TRBV6-5

CDR3 protein: CASSPTQETQYF
CDR3 DNA: TGCGCCAGCAGCCCCACACAAGAGACCCAGTACTTC
J gene: TRBJ2-5
clone size: .
D gene: .
CDR3 length: 12
V gene: TRBV5-1

CDR3 protein: CASSGRGSVDYGYTF
CDR3 DNA: TGTGCCAGCAGCGGCCGGGGGAGCGTAGACTATGGCTACACCTTC
J gene: TRBJ1-2
clone size: .
D gene: .
CDR3 length: 15
V gene: TRBV9

CDR3 protein: CASSLGVRTANNEQFF
CDR3 DNA: TGTGCCAGCAGCTTAGGGGTACGGACAGCAAACAATGAGCAGTTCTTC
J gene: TRBJ2-1
clone size: .
D gene: .
CDR3 length: 16
V gene: TRBV7-8

CDR3 protein: CASSYKAMNTEAFF
CDR3 DNA: TGTGCCAGCAGTTATAAAGCGATGAACACTGAAGCTTTCTTT
J gene: TRBJ1-1
clone size: .
D gene: .
CDR3 length: 14
V gene: TRBV6-6